A selection of T cell receptor beta chains follows, all from one sample in a study of T cells in localized non-small cell lung cancer. Sequencing was performed with immunoSEQ multiplex PCR; in TCRdb, only in-frame clones are kept and a portion is missing. The sample carries approximately 20,000 clones, approximately 87% recorded once. The sample here was PBMCs, taken before any cancer treatment. The receptors come from a woman aged 35-75 years with stage II squamous cell lung carcinoma. Each CDR3 is given with its conserved first and last residue. A D gene is named only where the DNA matches it firmly. Clone size appears in some rows only: once, few, many, or a class for an expanded clone.

>NA|TRBJ1-1|TRBV6-4|few
CASSGNTGMVAFF
TGTGCCAGCAGTGGAAATACAGGGATGGTGGCTTTCTTT
>TRBD2|TRBJ2-1|TRBV19|NA
CASSITSGSPNEQFF
TGTGCCAGTAGTATAACTAGCGGGAGCCCCAATGAGCAGTTCTTC
>TRBD1|TRBJ1-1|TRBV5-8|NA
CASSYRGRGRTEAFF
TGTGCCAGCAGCTACCGGGGCAGGGGGCGAACTGAAGCTTTCTTT
>TRBD1|TRBJ2-7|TRBV5-6|NA
CASSLPGQGAEQYF
TGTGCCAGCAGCTTACCGGGACAGGGAGCAGAGCAGTACTTC
>NA|TRBJ1-2|TRBV10-3|NA
CAIKRQGGYTF
TGTGCCATCAAGAGGCAGGGTGGCTACACCTTC
>NA|TRBJ1-2|TRBV4-2|once
CASSQLFQGTHYGYTF
TGTGCCAGCAGCCAACTCTTCCAGGGGACCCACTATGGCTACACCTTC
>TRBD2|TRBJ2-7|TRBV28|NA
CASSLFRLADIGEQYF
TGTGCCAGCAGTTTATTCCGGCTAGCGGATATCGGGGAGCAGTACTTC
>TRBD1|TRBJ2-7|TRBV28|NA
CASRGQGRYEQYF
TGTGCCAGCAGGGGACAGGGGAGATACGAGCAGTACTTC
>TRBD2|TRBJ2-1|TRBV9|few
CASSVSPKTSGVLEQFF
TGTGCCAGCAGCGTATCCCCTAAGACTAGCGGGGTCCTTGAGCAGTTCTTC
>TRBD2|TRBJ2-7|TRBV5-1|once
CASSLAASGRNEQYF
TGCGCCAGCAGCTTGGCCGCTAGCGGGAGGAACGAGCAGTACTTC
>NA|TRBJ2-7|TRBV18|NA
CASSPAPHRVSAYEQYF
TGTGCCAGCTCACCCGCCCCCCACAGAGTGAGCGCCTACGAGCAGTACTTC
>NA|TRBJ1-2|TRBV4-3|NA
CASSQEQTTAPTF
TGCGCCAGCAGCCAAGAACAGACCACTGCCCCCACCTTC
>TRBD1|TRBJ1-2|TRBV28|once
CASTPGGEWGYTF
TGTGCCAGCACCCCAGGGGGGGAGTGGGGCTACACCTTC
>NA|TRBJ2-1|TRBV28|few
CASSPQARRNEQFF
TGTGCCAGCAGCCCCCAAGCGCGGCGCAATGAGCAGTTCTTC
>TRBD1|TRBJ1-3|TRBV2|NA
CASSEAATGFGNTIYF
TGTGCCAGCAGTGAAGCCGCGACAGGGTTTGGAAACACCATATATTTT
>NA|TRBJ1-5|TRBV19|NA
CASTATGVVLSNQPQHF
TGTGCCAGTACCGCCACGGGGGTAGTTCTTAGCAATCAGCCCCAGCATTTT
>NA|TRBJ2-5|TRBV12-5|once
CASAPPGKKTQYF
TGTGCTAGTGCCCCCCCCGGAAAAAAGACCCAGTACTTC
>NA|TRBJ2-7|TRBV23-1|once
CASSQLVGAAYEQYF
TGCGCCAGCAGTCAATTAGTGGGGGCAGCCTACGAGCAGTACTTC
>TRBD2|TRBJ2-5|TRBV5-1|few
CASSLGGEEQETQYF
TGCGCCAGCAGCCTGGGAGGGGAGGAACAAGAGACCCAGTACTTC
>NA|TRBJ2-1|TRBV19|few
CASREYRANEQFF
TGTGCCAGTAGAGAGTACAGGGCAAATGAGCAGTTCTTC
>NA|TRBJ2-3|TRBV27|NA
CASRIWGPTDTQYF
TGTGCCAGCAGGATTTGGGGACCCACAGATACGCAGTATTTT
>TRBD2|TRBJ2-2|TRBV4-1|NA
CASRRVSGIGSGELFF
TGCGCCAGTCGGAGGGTGAGCGGGATCGGGAGCGGGGAGCTGTTTTTT